Shown below are 5 T cell receptor beta chains from a single sample sequenced in a study of blood T cell repertoires in COVID-19. The method was immunoSEQ multiplex PCR; TCRdb's version includes in-frame clones alone and lacks a portion of them. This sample has 110,000 to 150,000 clones, with 78% found just once. The material sequenced was peripheral blood. These receptors were collected from an older woman with acute or convalescent COVID-19.

The V and J genes are TRBV5-4 and TRBJ2-7; 11 bases match TRBD2. The CDR3 has 14 amino acids. CDR1 SGHNT and CDR2 YYREEE come from the germline V gene (reference sequence). Trimming at V came to 3 bases and at J to 4 bases, leaving 3 bases not matched to a gene. CDR3 sequence reads: CASSSWTSGYEQYF. CDR3 in DNA: TGTGCCAGCAGCTCCTGGACTAGCGGGTACGAGCAGTACTTC.

The V and J genes are TRBV27 and TRBJ2-1; 8 bases agree with TRBD2. J lost 2 bases, V lost 6 bases, and 6 bases had no gene match. CDR1 MNHEY and CDR2 SMNVEV come from the germline V gene (reference sequence). This CDR3 contains 15 residues. CDR3 region: CASRVAGRPYNEQFF. The CDR3, as DNA: TGTGCCAGCAGAGTAGCGGGAAGGCCCTACAATGAGCAGTTCTTC.

This clone was seen only once. The chain recombines TRBV18 with TRBJ1-5; the D gene is possibly TRBD1 (5 bases). The CDR3 is 12 residues long. Germline-derived CDR1 and CDR2 are KGHSH and LQKENI. The V end lost 3 bases, the J end lost 9 bases, and 9 bases lay between the germline ends. CDR3 in DNA: TGTGCCAGCTCACCGGGGCGGAGGCCCCAGCATTTT. Residues: CASSPGRRPQHF.

V usage is TRBV19 and J usage is TRBJ2-5, with TRBD2 matching over 7 bases. J gave up 5 bases and V 3 bases, and 3 bases lay outside the gene matches. CDR1 and CDR2 from the germline V gene are LNHDA and SQIVND (reference sequence). The CDR3 is made up of 13 amino acids. CDR3 DNA: TGTGCCAGTAGTATCGGGAGGAGGGAGACCCAGTACTTC. Its protein is CASSIGRRETQYF.

Of note for this clone: The same CDR3 can be traced to other DNA sequences in this sample. This sequence joins TRBV11-2 and TRBJ1-5; D unresolved. Germline V gives CDR1 SGHAT, CDR2 FQNNGV. The CDR3 has 15 amino acids. Trimming left V 0 bases short and J 3 bases short, with 9 bases between. The CDR3 reads CASSLEAGPNQPQHF. CDR3 coding DNA: TGTGCCAGCAGCTTAGAGGCAGGTCCCAATCAGCCCCAGCATTTT.